Listed below are T cell receptor beta chains from one sample, sequenced in a study of T-cell reconstitution after alpha-beta-depleted transplantation in children. One entry per CDR3 protein, called by TCRdb with MiXCR from the PCR reads. This table holds hundreds of thousands of distinct CDR3 sequences, approximately 20% found once. Source: PBMCs from the stem cell graft donor, taken from the stem cell graft. Receptors were obtained from a human donor who donated a stem cell graft to a child with acute lymphoblastic leukemia. The CDR3 runs from the conserved cysteine through the conserved F or W. Each record gives: clone size, V gene, D gene, J gene, CDR3 protein, CDR3 DNA. The D gene is left open where the match is weak. Clone size is not always given. Where it is, it says once, few, many or a class for expanded clones.

clone size: few
V gene: TRBV5-1
D gene: .
J gene: TRBJ2-1
CDR3 protein: CASSFPVHRFFSYNEQFF
CDR3 DNA: TGCGCCAGCAGCTTTCCGGTGCACAGGTTTTTCTCCTACAATGAGCAGTTCTTC

clone size: .
V gene: TRBV14
D gene: TRBD1
J gene: TRBJ2-5
CDR3 protein: CASSRLQGSTQETQYF
CDR3 DNA: TGTGCCAGCAGCCGACTACAGGGGTCTACTCAAGAGACCCAGTACTTC

clone size: .
V gene: TRBV4-2
D gene: TRBD1
J gene: TRBJ1-5
CDR3 protein: CASSLEGARQPQHF
CDR3 DNA: TGTGCCAGCAGCCTGGAGGGGGCTAGACAGCCCCAGCATTTT

clone size: .
V gene: TRBV7-9
D gene: TRBD1
J gene: TRBJ2-7
CDR3 protein: CASSQIPGQGLYEQYF
CDR3 DNA: TGTGCCAGCAGCCAAATTCCGGGACAGGGTTTGTACGAGCAGTACTTC

clone size: .
V gene: TRBV15
D gene: .
J gene: TRBJ2-1
CDR3 protein: CATSRDREPHNEQFF
CDR3 DNA: TGTGCCACCAGCAGAGATCGGGAGCCCCACAATGAGCAGTTCTTC

clone size: .
V gene: TRBV19
D gene: .
J gene: TRBJ2-3
CDR3 protein: CASSPTVGGIETDTQYF
CDR3 DNA: TGTGCCAGTAGTCCGACCGTTGGGGGAATTGAAACAGATACGCAGTATTTT

clone size: many
V gene: TRBV4-1
D gene: .
J gene: TRBJ1-5
CDR3 protein: CASSQEGINQPQHF
CDR3 DNA: TGCGCCAGCAGCCAAGAAGGGATCAATCAGCCCCAGCATTTT

clone size: .
V gene: TRBV12-3/TRBV12-4
D gene: TRBD2
J gene: TRBJ2-1
CDR3 protein: CASSVAGEQFF
CDR3 DNA: TGTGCCAGCAGTGTAGCGGGGGAGCAGTTCTTC

clone size: many
V gene: TRBV27
D gene: .
J gene: TRBJ2-7
CDR3 protein: CASSSPGSSTYEQYF
CDR3 DNA: TGTGCCAGCAGTTCCCCGGGCTCTTCCACCTACGAGCAGTACTTC

clone size: few
V gene: TRBV3-1
D gene: TRBD2
J gene: TRBJ2-3
CDR3 protein: CASSQSLGGGTDTQYF
CDR3 DNA: TGTGCCAGCAGCCAATCACTCGGGGGGGGCACAGATACGCAGTATTTT

clone size: few
V gene: TRBV7-9
D gene: .
J gene: TRBJ1-2
CDR3 protein: CASSQGLNVNGYTF
CDR3 DNA: TGTGCCAGCAGCCAGGGACTCAATGTTAATGGCTACACCTTC

clone size: few
V gene: TRBV25-1
D gene: .
J gene: TRBJ1-1
CDR3 protein: CASSLPYAGNTEAFF
CDR3 DNA: TGTGCCAGCAGTCTACCCTACGCGGGGAACACTGAAGCTTTCTTT

clone size: few
V gene: TRBV6-4
D gene: .
J gene: TRBJ2-5
CDR3 protein: CASPGTKGTQYF
CDR3 DNA: TGTGCCAGTCCTGGGACGAAGGGGACCCAGTACTTC

clone size: .
V gene: TRBV28
D gene: .
J gene: TRBJ2-5
CDR3 protein: CASSFPPAQETQYF
CDR3 DNA: TGTGCCAGCAGTTTTCCCCCGGCACAAGAGACCCAGTACTTC

clone size: .
V gene: TRBV12-3/TRBV12-4
D gene: .
J gene: TRBJ2-7
CDR3 protein: CASSFSFLPTGQIGYEQYF
CDR3 DNA: TGTGCCAGCAGTTTTTCCTTCCTTCCTACAGGGCAAATTGGGTACGAGCAGTACTTC

clone size: few
V gene: TRBV5-5
D gene: TRBD2
J gene: TRBJ2-5
CDR3 protein: CASSPRPTSGREETQYF
CDR3 DNA: TGTGCCAGCAGTCCTCGGCCGACTAGCGGGAGGGAAGAGACCCAGTACTTC

clone size: few
V gene: TRBV12-3/TRBV12-4
D gene: .
J gene: TRBJ2-2
CDR3 protein: CASSFWQGVNTGELFF
CDR3 DNA: TGTGCCAGCAGTTTTTGGCAGGGTGTAAACACCGGGGAGCTGTTTTTT

clone size: few
V gene: TRBV20-1
D gene: .
J gene: TRBJ1-2
CDR3 protein: CSADRRLRGRIGYTF
CDR3 DNA: TGCAGTGCTGACAGAAGGCTGAGGGGAAGGATCGGCTACACCTTC

clone size: .
V gene: TRBV6-5
D gene: TRBD2
J gene: TRBJ2-3
CDR3 protein: CASSYSITSAVDTQYF
CDR3 DNA: TGTGCCAGCAGTTACTCAATAACTAGCGCCGTAGATACGCAGTATTTT

clone size: few
V gene: TRBV29-1
D gene: .
J gene: TRBJ1-2
CDR3 protein: CSVEDWAVLGSYGYTF
CDR3 DNA: TGCAGCGTTGAAGATTGGGCAGTCCTCGGGAGCTATGGCTACACCTTC

clone size: few
V gene: TRBV4-1
D gene: .
J gene: TRBJ1-1
CDR3 protein: CASSQDTKVLGGPDMNTEAFF
CDR3 DNA: TGCGCCAGCAGCCAAGATACGAAGGTCCTCGGAGGGCCCGATATGAACACTGAAGCTTTCTTT

clone size: .
V gene: TRBV29-1
D gene: .
J gene: TRBJ1-4
CDR3 protein: CSVVPREHEKLFF
CDR3 DNA: TGCAGCGTTGTCCCCAGGGAGCATGAAAAACTGTTTTTT

clone size: few
V gene: TRBV6-6
D gene: .
J gene: TRBJ1-1
CDR3 protein: CASSHGREAFF
CDR3 DNA: TGTGCCAGCAGCCACGGACGGGAAGCTTTCTTT